The subject of this entry is one T cell receptor beta chain. The data originate from a study of control samples from healthy donors and cancer patients. Method: immunoSEQ multiplex PCR; TCRdb's copy keeps in-frame clones and lacks some. The top ten hold around 12% of the sample, which has 150,000 or so clones, around 94% seen once. The CDR3 extends over 16 amino acids. Germline CDR1 and CDR2: SEHNR and FQNEAQ (reference sequence). Trimming cost V 5 bases and J 10 bases, with 23 bases left between them. The sequence came from a man aged 40-55 years in good health. Input material: blood. The chain links TRBV7-9 to TRBJ1-4, with D possibly TRBD1 on 5 matching bases. The CDR3, as DNA: TGTGCCAGCAGCCTAGAGTCGGGCCGGGGGTTCGGAAAACTGTTTTTT. It specifies CASSLESGRGFGKLFF.